This TCR beta chain is from a study of T cells in localized non-small cell lung cancer. Study-wide findings and caveats: Only one tumor region went through sequencing, so heterogeneity may still be there. Compared with tumor, uninvolved adjacent lung displayed greater T cell clonality, ranking highest overall. In adjacent lung, a median about 50 of the top 100 tumor clones were found.

Measured with immunoSEQ multiplex PCR; TCRdb has only the in-frame clones, and not every one. This table holds tens of thousands of clones, around nine tenths found once. CDR1 is SGHTA, CDR2 FQGTGA, per germline. The CDR3 is 13 residues long. Trimming stripped 5 bases from V and 7 bases from J, with 12 bases between. With respect to this clone: Its cognate antigen is unknown.

The material sequenced was peripheral blood, taken before any cancer treatment. The clonotype was recovered from a woman aged 40 to 75 with stage I lung adenocarcinoma. The chain links TRBV7-3 to TRBJ2-1, with D possibly matching TRBD2 (6 bases). The chain's CDR3 is CASSRGGVNEQFF. Written as DNA, the CDR3 is TGTGCCAGCAGCCGGGGCGGGGTGAATGAGCAGTTCTTC.